A single sample gave rise to the 24 T cell receptor beta chains below, sequenced in a study of cytomegalovirus exposure and HLA in healthy donors. PCR amplification relied on 60 Vbeta primers (plus 13 Jbeta primers). Clones were read by immunoSEQ multiplex PCR, and TCRdb kept only the in-frame ones, dropping some. The data contain 100,000 to 150,000 clones, around 74% of them singletons. The source material was PBMCs. The source of these receptors is a man between 60 and 75 years old in good health and CMV-seropositive.

The CDR3 region is CASNTQGTEAFF. The CDR3, as DNA: TGTGCCAGCAATACACAGGGGACTGAAGCTTTCTTT. This chain uses TRBV16 with TRBJ1-1; 7 bases map to TRBD1. With 7 bases clipped from V and 5 bases from J, the junction kept 4 bases outside the gene matches. Germline lookup yields CDR1 KGHSY and CDR2 FQNENV. The CDR3 has 12 residues.

The chain employs TRBV27 and TRBJ2-7; D might be TRBD2 (6 bases). Germline V gene data show CDR1 as MNHEY and CDR2 as SMNVEV (reference sequence). The CDR3 runs 12 residues. V lost 4 bases, J lost 12 bases, and 16 bases lay in between. The CDR3 loop is CASSWGTGGLYF. DNA of the CDR3: TGTGCCAGCAGTTGGGGGACTGGCGGCCTGTACTTC.

This chain joins TRBV25-1 and TRBJ1-1; the match to TRBD1 covers 9 bases. Trimming at V came to 3 bases and at J to 2 bases, leaving 4 bases not matched to a gene. The germline V gene has CDR1 MGHDK and CDR2 SYGVNS. This CDR3 region has 15 residues. CDR3 DNA sequence: TGTGCCAGCAGTGATCCGGGACAGGGAAACACTGAAGCTTTCTTT. This codes for CASSDPGQGNTEAFF.

This chain links TRBV4-1 with TRBJ1-6; 9 bases agree with TRBD1. CDR1 is MGHRA and CDR2 is YSYEKL in the germline V gene. The J segment lost 6 bases and the V segment lost 2 bases, leaving 8 bases of the junction unmatched. The length of the CDR3 is 17 residues. The CDR3 is CASSQQTGGGGNSPLHF. CDR3 in DNA: TGCGCCAGCAGCCAACAAACAGGGGGCGGAGGTAATTCACCCCTCCACTTT.

V and J are TRBV2 and TRBJ1-6; D not resolved. Per germline, CDR1 SNHLY and CDR2 FYNNEI. Trimming removed 7 bases from V and 8 bases from J, with 12 bases in between. This CDR3 has 13 residues. The CDR3 DNA reads TGTGCCAGCACCCGAGTGGGCGATTCACCCCTCCACTTT. It codes for CASTRVGDSPLHF.

CDR3 loop: CASSLAQGLGGYTF. For the CDR3, the DNA is TGTGCCAGCAGCTTAGCACAGGGATTGGGAGGCTACACCTTC. The chain combines TRBV7-9 with TRBJ1-2, with D possibly matching TRBD1 (6 bases). Germline V lookup: CDR1 SEHNR, CDR2 FQNEAQ (reference sequence). V lost 0 bases and J lost 8, with 13 bases in between. The CDR3 runs 14 residues.

The chain uses TRBV5-6 and TRBJ1-2; 9 positions agree with TRBD1. Germline V gives CDR1 SGHDT, CDR2 YYEEEE. The length of the CDR3 is 13 residues. V was pared by 3 bases and J by 8 bases, with 5 bases of the junction left unmatched. CDR3 in DNA: TGTGCCAGCAGCTGGACAGGGGCGCGGGGCTACACCTTC. Encoded protein: CASSWTGARGYTF. The full variable domain, its missing parts supplied by reference TRBV5-6 and TRBJ1-2, is DAGVTQSPTHLIKTRGQQVTLRCSPKSGHDTVSWYQQALGQGPQFIFQYYEEEERQRGNFPDRFSGHQFPNYSSELNVNALLLGDSALYLCASSWTGARGYTFGSGTRLTVV.

CDR3 sequence (DNA): TGTGCCAGCAGCCCCCGGACAGATGGGGGCCTTGGGGTTAGAGGCTACGAGCAGTACTTC. Translated, it gives CASSPRTDGGLGVRGYEQYF. The genes are TRBV11-3 and TRBJ2-7, with D possibly being TRBD1 (6 bases). The CDR3 has 20 residues. The germline V and J ends were trimmed by 5 bases and 3 bases, with 32 bases remaining between them. Per germline, CDR1 SGHNT and CDR2 YENEEA.

V usage is TRBV29-1 and J usage is TRBJ2-5; the D gene is possibly TRBD1 (5 bases). The CDR3 is 13 amino acids. Trimming pared 4 bases from V and 2 bases from J, leaving 11 bases between. Germline-derived CDR1 and CDR2 are SQVTM and ANQGSEA. The DNA for the CDR3 is TGCAGCGTTGTAGGGGCAGGGCAAGAGACCCAGTACTTC. It translates to CSVVGAGQETQYF. Complete variable domain (other parts from reference TRBV29-1 and TRBJ2-5): SAVISQKPSRDICQRGTSLTIQCQVDSQVTMMFWYRQQPGQSLTLIATANQGSEATYESGFVIDKFPISRPNLTFSTLTVSNMSPEDSSIYLCSVVGAGQETQYFGPGTRLLVL.

This clone was counted once. This chain joins TRBV28 and TRBJ2-7, with 8 positions matching TRBD2. The junction had 14 bases not matched to a gene; V was cut back by 3 bases and J by 7 bases. The CDR3 spans 16 residues. Germline CDR1 MDHEN, CDR2 SYDVKM. In DNA, the CDR3 is TGTGCCAGCAGTTTGGCGGGAGGTAGCGAACGGGTGGAGCAGTACTTC. Its translation is CASSLAGGSERVEQYF.

The rearrangement uses TRBV6-1 and TRBJ2-5; 9 bases map to TRBD2. This CDR3 contains 19 residues. J was trimmed by 0 bases and V by 4 bases; bases with no gene match: 15. Germline CDR1 and CDR2: MNHNS and SASEGT. The CDR3 reads CASSVPESPAGGNQETQYF. CDR3 nucleotides: TGTGCCAGCAGTGTACCGGAGTCCCCAGCGGGAGGTAACCAAGAGACCCAGTACTTC.

This clone was picked up a small number of times. The rearrangement links TRBV5-1 to TRBJ2-6; 8 bases line up with TRBD2. Germline trimming cut 4 bases from V and 0 bases from J; bases unmatched to any gene: 9. CDR1 and CDR2 (germline): SGHRS, YFSETQ. The CDR3 is made up of 18 amino acids. Here the CDR3 DNA reads TGCGCCAGCAGCCCTCGGGAGGGACGTTACTCTGGGGCCAACGTCCTGACTTTC. Residues: CASSPREGRYSGANVLTF.

CDR3 nucleotide sequence: TGTGCCAGCTCACCCACCCGGGGAGCCTACGAGCAGTACTTC. The encoded protein is CASSPTRGAYEQYF. The rearrangement uses TRBV18 and TRBJ2-7, with D perhaps TRBD2 (5 bases). V was clipped by 3 bases and J by 2 bases, with 11 bases between them. This CDR3 contains 14 residues. From germline, CDR1 is KGHSH and CDR2 LQKENI.

In its sample, this clone was seen once. The chain couples TRBV5-1 to TRBJ1-3, with 7 nucleotides matching TRBD1. The germline V gene has CDR1 SGHRS and CDR2 YFSETQ. This CDR3 spans 16 amino acids. The trim removed 0 bases at V and 8 bases at J, leaving 11 bases unmatched. The CDR3 DNA is TGCGCCAGCAGCTTGGGGTGGACAGGAACGGTTCACACCATATATTTT. Translated, it gives CASSLGWTGTVHTIYF.

The V call is TRBV30, the J call TRBJ2-3; TRBD2 matches at 8 bases. The CDR3 has 13 amino acids. V shed 7 bases, J shed 10 bases, and the junction held 13 bases outside the gene matches. Germline CDR1 is GTSNPN and CDR2 is SVGIG (reference sequence). CDR3 coding DNA: TGTGCCTTTTCCCCTGCGGGGGGCGAGGCGCAGTATTTT. Translation: CAFSPAGGEAQYF. Complete variable domain (other parts from reference TRBV30 and TRBJ2-3): SQTIHQWPATLVQPVGSPLSLECTVEGTSNPNLYWYRQAAGRGLQLLFYSVGIGQISSEVPQNLSASRPQDRQFILSSKKLLLSDSGFYLCAFSPAGGEAQYFGPGTRLTVL.

The rearrangement links TRBV5-1 to TRBJ2-7; TRBD1 aligns across 10 bases. J was trimmed by 9 bases and V by 0 bases; bases with no gene match: 9. CDR3 length: 15 residues. Germline CDR1 SGHRS, CDR2 YFSETQ. CDR3 bases: TGCGCCAGCAGCTTGGCTGGACAGGGGGGGGTGGGGCAGTACTTC. Protein product: CASSLAGQGGVGQYF.

Written as DNA, the CDR3 is TGTGCCAGTAGCGGGACAGCTAACAATGAGCAGTTCTTC. Translation: CASSGTANNEQFF. The V gene is TRBV19, the J gene TRBJ2-1, with 7 bases aligning to TRBD1. The CDR3 extends over 13 amino acids. J gave up 5 bases and V 6 bases, and 4 bases lay outside the gene matches. Germline CDR1 reads LNHDA; CDR2 reads SQIVND (reference sequence).

This clone is a singleton in its sample. The V and J genes are TRBV27 and TRBJ1-5; 7 bases map to TRBD1. This CDR3 has 14 residues. Germline trimming cut 0 bases from V and 6 bases from J; bases unmatched to any gene: 2. Per germline, CDR1 MNHEY and CDR2 SMNVEV (reference sequence). In nucleotides, the CDR3 is TGTGCCAGCAGTTTATCAGGGGGCGGTCAGCCCCAGCATTTT. Its translation: CASSLSGGGQPQHF.

This chain uses TRBV7-2 with TRBJ1-4; TRBD1 might be the D (5 bases). V was clipped by 5 bases and J by 8 bases, with 18 bases between them. This CDR3 is 15 amino acids long. The V gene's germline CDR1 is SGHTA and CDR2 FQGNSA. The chain's CDR3 is CASSPVGGGIEKLFF. The CDR3 bases are TGTGCCAGCAGCCCAGTTGGCGGGGGGATAGAAAAACTGTTTTTT.

The chain combines TRBV4-1 with TRBJ1-5; 9 bases match TRBD1. The CDR3 consists of 16 residues. The V gene end was trimmed by 0 bases and the J gene end by 4 bases; junction bases not matched to a gene: 4. The germline CDR1 and CDR2 sequences are MGHRA and YSYEKL. The CDR3 region is CASSQDDRGTNQPQHF. For the CDR3, the DNA is TGCGCCAGCAGCCAAGATGACAGGGGGACAAATCAGCCCCAGCATTTT.

The V gene is TRBV30, the J gene TRBJ1-5; D uncertain. The V gene lost 0 bases and the J gene lost 4 bases, with 10 bases spanning the gap. The CDR3 runs 14 residues. The germline CDR1 and CDR2 sequences are GTSNPN and SVGIG (reference sequence). The CDR3 here is CAWSVWRGNQPQHF. The CDR3 nucleotides are TGTGCCTGGAGTGTTTGGAGAGGAAATCAGCCCCAGCATTTT.

This rearrangement joins TRBV2 to TRBJ1-1; TRBD1 might be the D (5 bases). Per germline, CDR1 SNHLY and CDR2 FYNNEI. The CDR3 has 13 residues. The V end lost 5 bases, the J end lost 0 bases, and 7 bases lay between the germline ends. The CDR3 bases are TGTGCCAGCAGTATAGGGGTGAACACTGAAGCTTTCTTT. Its translation is CASSIGVNTEAFF.

The chain has TRBV7-9 and TRBJ1-5; weak D call: TRBD1 (6 bases). Trimming cost V 3 bases and J 0 bases, with 12 bases left between them. Per the germline V gene, CDR1 is SEHNR and CDR2 is FQNEAQ (reference sequence). The CDR3 contains 16 residues. CDR3 nucleotides: TGTGCCAGCAGCTTGGAAGGGGGTTATAGCAATCAGCCCCAGCATTTT. This codes for CASSLEGGYSNQPQHF.

The chain employs TRBV7-6 and TRBJ1-2; 9 bases fit TRBD1. Germline-derived CDR1 and CDR2 are SGHVS and FNYEAQ. The length of the CDR3 is 16 residues. V was pared by 1 base and J by 6 bases, with 9 bases of the junction left unmatched. The CDR3 DNA reads TGTGCCAGCAGCTTAGAACAGGGGGCTCGGCAAGATGGCTACACCTTC. Encoded protein: CASSLEQGARQDGYTF.